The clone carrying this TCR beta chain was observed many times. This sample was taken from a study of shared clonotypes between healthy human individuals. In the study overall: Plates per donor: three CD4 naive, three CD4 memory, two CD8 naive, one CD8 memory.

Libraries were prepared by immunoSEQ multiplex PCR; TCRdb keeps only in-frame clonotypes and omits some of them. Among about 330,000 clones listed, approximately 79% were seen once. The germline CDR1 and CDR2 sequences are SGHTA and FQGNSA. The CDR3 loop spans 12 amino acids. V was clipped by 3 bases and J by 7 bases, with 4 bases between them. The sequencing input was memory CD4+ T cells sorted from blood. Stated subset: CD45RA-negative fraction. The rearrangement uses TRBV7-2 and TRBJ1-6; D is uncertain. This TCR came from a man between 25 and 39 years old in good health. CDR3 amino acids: CASSLRNSPLHF. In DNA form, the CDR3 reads TGTGCCAGCAGCTTGCGGAATTCACCCCTCCACTTT.